These 30 T cell receptor beta chains came from one sample sequenced in a study of cytomegalovirus exposure and HLA in healthy donors listed by TCRdb under 2017. Library preparation was by the immunoSEQ multiplex PCR assay. The multiplex PCR relied on a mix of 60 forward primers for TCR Vbeta segments and 13 reverse primers for TCR Jbeta segments. Sourced from immuneACCESS, this table was stored by TCRdb with only in-frame sequences that have V and J called. A share of the clones is absent; for the studies checked, an unresolved V gene accounts for under half, and the remainder has no known explanation. The sample profile shows about 140,000 clones; around 81% of them were found once. 6.8% of the sample comes from the top ten. Material: PBMCs. The receptors stem from a man aged 35-49 years in good health and CMV-seropositive.

The rearrangement uses TRBV18 and TRBJ1-3; D is perhaps TRBD1 (5 bases). Germline lookup yields CDR1 KGHSH and CDR2 LQKENI. This CDR3 region has 22 residues. V was cut by 1 base and J by 4 bases, with 32 bases left in between. CDR3 coding DNA: TGTGCCAGCTCACCACGGTCTCGTCCATGGGCCTATGAAGGGGAAGCGGGAAACACCATATATTTT. Translation gives CASSPRSRPWAYEGEAGNTIYF.

This rearrangement joins TRBV30 to TRBJ1-1; D gene ambiguous. Between the trimmed V and J ends, which lost 4 bases and 3 bases, there was a span of 18 bases. The CDR3 length is 15 residues. In germline, CDR1 is GTSNPN, CDR2 SVGIG (reference sequence). As DNA, the CDR3 is TGTGCCTGGATAGGCGGGGAAGGGTCGGACACTGAAGCTTTCTTT. Translating it yields CAWIGGEGSDTEAFF.

The V call is TRBV19, the J call TRBJ1-6, with D maybe TRBD1 (5 bases). Germline CDR1 and CDR2: LNHDA and SQIVND (reference sequence). This CDR3 spans 16 amino acids. V lost 4 bases to trimming and J lost 9 bases, with 19 bases between them. The CDR3: CASSSRVGVGGSPLHF. CDR3 nucleotide sequence: TGTGCCAGTAGTAGTCGCGTAGGGGTTGGTGGTTCACCCCTCCACTTT. Supplemented by reference TRBV19 and TRBJ1-6, the full variable domain reads DGGITQSPKYLFRKEGQNVTLSCEQNLNHDAMYWYRQDPGQGLRLIYYSQIVNDFQKGDIAEGYSVSREKKESFPLTVTSAQKNPTAFYLCASSSRVGVGGSPLHFGNGTRLTVT.

The J gene is TRBJ1-3, the V gene TRBV6-5; 7 nucleotides match TRBD1. This CDR3 comprises 14 residues. The V segment lost 5 bases and the J segment 4 bases; nucleotides outside the gene matches: 5. Germline V lookup: CDR1 MNHEY, CDR2 SVGAGI. CDR3 nucleotides: TGTGCCAGCAGTCGTACAGGGGACGGAAACACCATATATTTT. It encodes CASSRTGDGNTIYF.

This clone appeared a single time. DNA of the CDR3: TGTGCCAGCAGTTTGTCGGGTAGGAATCCCTACGAGCAGTACTTC. It encodes CASSLSGRNPYEQYF. The chain has TRBV28 and TRBJ2-7; D unclear. This CDR3 comprises 15 residues. Germline values: CDR1 MDHEN, CDR2 SYDVKM. With 3 bases removed from V and 2 bases from J, the gap between germline ends came to 14 bases.

V usage is TRBV7-2 and J usage is TRBJ2-7, with D perhaps TRBD2 (5 bases). Per germline, CDR1 SGHTA and CDR2 FQGNSA. The CDR3 loop spans 14 amino acids. V was shortened by 0 bases and J by 4 bases, with 10 bases between the two germline ends. Here the CDR3 DNA reads TGTGCCAGCAGCTTAGCCGGAAGGACTTACGAGCAGTACTTC. Translation: CASSLAGRTYEQYF.

The chain joins TRBV5-1 to TRBJ1-2, with 12 bases identical to TRBD1. The germline V gene encodes CDR1 SGHRS and CDR2 YFSETQ. The CDR3 length is 21 residues. Unmatched junction bases numbered 15, after V lost 0 bases and J lost 0 bases. In DNA form, the CDR3 reads TGCGCCAGCAGCTTGGAAGGGGGTAAAGGGGACAGGGGGCCTTCTAACTATGGCTACACCTTC. It translates to CASSLEGGKGDRGPSNYGYTF. The full variable domain, with the rest looked up from reference TRBV5-1 and TRBJ1-2, is KAGVTQTPRYLIKTRGQQVTLSCSPISGHRSVSWYQQTPGQGLQFLFEYFSETQRNKGNFPGRFSGRQFSNSRSEMNVSTLELGDSALYLCASSLEGGKGDRGPSNYGYTFGSGTRLTVV.

This rearrangement joins TRBV5-4 to TRBJ1-3, with no clear D. The germline CDR1 and CDR2 sequences are SGHNT and YYREEE (reference sequence). The CDR3 is 14 amino acids. Trimming removed 0 bases from V and 4 bases from J, with 8 bases in between. The CDR3 sequence: CASSLGGNGNTIYF. CDR3 DNA sequence: TGTGCCAGCAGCTTGGGAGGGAACGGAAACACCATATATTTT.

A word on this clone: The sample holds other DNA sequences that translate to the same CDR3. The chain employs TRBV6-1 and TRBJ1-5, with 10 bases identical to TRBD1. J lost 7 bases, V lost 4 bases, and 7 bases had no gene match. The CDR3 extends over 15 amino acids. Germline V gene sequence: CDR1 MNHNS, CDR2 SASEGT. The CDR3 sequence is CASSARTGGDQPQHF. CDR3 coding DNA: TGTGCCAGCAGTGCACGGACAGGGGGGGACCAGCCCCAGCATTTT.

CDR3 DNA sequence: TGCAGCGCAGGAGGGACAGGAGCCTACGAGCAGTACTTC. It encodes CSAGGTGAYEQYF. J is TRBJ2-7 and V is TRBV29-1; 8 bases line up with TRBD1. Looked up from germline, CDR1 is SQVTM and CDR2 is ANQGSEA. The CDR3 sequence is 13 residues long. The V and J ends lost 7 bases and 2 bases, in that order; junction bases with no gene match: 7.

The V call is TRBV6-5, the J call TRBJ2-1; TRBD2 agrees at 9 bases. The J segment lost 0 bases and the V segment lost 6 bases, leaving 3 bases of the junction unmatched. CDR3 length: 15 amino acids. The germline gives CDR1 MNHEY, CDR2 SVGAGI. The CDR3 region is CASRLAGASYNEQFF. CDR3 DNA: TGTGCCAGCAGATTAGCGGGAGCCTCCTACAATGAGCAGTTCTTC.

The chain combines TRBV28 with TRBJ1-4; weak D call: TRBD1 (6 bases). CDR3 length: 13 residues. CDR1 is MDHEN, CDR2 SYDVKM, per germline. Between the trimmed V and J ends, which lost 6 bases and 10 bases, there was a span of 15 bases. The CDR3 bases are TGTGCCAGCAGCAACAGGGAGAAAGGAAAACTGTTTTTT. This encodes CASSNREKGKLFF.

This chain joins TRBV4-3 and TRBJ2-5; 7 nucleotides line up with TRBD1. The CDR3 has 15 residues. J gave up 5 bases and V 2 bases, and 8 bases lay outside the gene matches. In germline, CDR1 is LGHNA, CDR2 YSLEER. This chain's CDR3 is CASSQTSGGWETQYF. The DNA for the CDR3 is TGCGCCAGCAGCCAAACATCAGGGGGATGGGAGACCCAGTACTTC.

The chain has TRBV19 and TRBJ1-2, with D perhaps matching TRBD1 (6 bases). The CDR3 consists of 12 residues. Germline V gene data show CDR1 as LNHDA and CDR2 as SQIVND (reference sequence). The V and J ends lost 4 bases and 3 bases respectively, with 6 bases between them. CDR3 nucleotide sequence: TGTGCCAGTAGTACAGGGGACTATGGCTACACCTTC. Amino acid sequence: CASSTGDYGYTF. Variable domain in full (rest from reference TRBV19 and TRBJ1-2): DGGITQSPKYLFRKEGQNVTLSCEQNLNHDAMYWYRQDPGQGLRLIYYSQIVNDFQKGDIAEGYSVSREKKESFPLTVTSAQKNPTAFYLCASSTGDYGYTFGSGTRLTVV.

V usage is TRBV5-4 and J usage is TRBJ1-4; TRBD1 aligns across 7 bases. The germline gives CDR1 SGHNT, CDR2 YYREEE (reference sequence). The V gene end was trimmed by 4 bases and the J gene end by 3 bases; junction bases not matched to a gene: 3. CDR3 length equals 14 residues. CDR3 bases: TGTGCCAGCAGCCGGGGACAGCCTAATGAAAAACTGTTTTTT. Its protein product is CASSRGQPNEKLFF. Variable domain in full (rest from reference TRBV5-4 and TRBJ1-4): ETGVTQSPTHLIKTRGQQVTLRCSSQSGHNTVSWYQQALGQGPQFIFQYYREEENGRGNFPPRFSGLQFPNYSSELNVNALELDDSALYLCASSRGQPNEKLFFGSGTQLSVL.

This clone was seen only once. The J gene is TRBJ2-3, the V gene TRBV7-6; D may be TRBD2 (5 bases). CDR3 size: 15 residues. With 3 bases removed from V and 0 bases from J, the gap between germline ends came to 10 bases. Germline CDR1 reads SGHVS; CDR2 reads FNYEAQ. The CDR3 bases are TGTGCCAGCAGCTTCCTAGCAAGAAGCACAGATACGCAGTATTTT. It codes for CASSFLARSTDTQYF.

This clone has a single count. Here the CDR3 DNA reads TGCGCCAGCAGTGACCAAAGGAGGACAGGGGACTACTATGGCTACACCTTC. It specifies CASSDQRRTGDYYGYTF. V usage is TRBV10-1 and J usage is TRBJ1-2; 9 bases map to TRBD1. The CDR3 length is 17 residues. Germline-derived CDR1 and CDR2 are WNHNN and SYGVQD (reference sequence). The V gene end was trimmed by 3 bases and the J gene end by 3 bases; junction bases not matched to a gene: 11.

The rearrangement uses TRBV6-5 and TRBJ2-2, with D possibly being TRBD2 (6 bases). Trimming left V 4 bases short and J 4 bases short, with 13 bases between. Per germline, CDR1 MNHEY and CDR2 SVGAGI. This CDR3 has 15 amino acids. The CDR3 is CASSSTSSSTGELFF. CDR3 bases: TGTGCCAGCAGTTCGACTAGTTCGAGCACCGGGGAGCTGTTTTTT.

The sample holds a few counts of this clone. This chain joins TRBV6-6 and TRBJ1-1; 8 bases agree with TRBD1. Trimming took 7 bases from V and 7 from J; bases not matched to a gene: 11. Germline loops: CDR1 MNHNY, CDR2 SVGAGI (reference sequence). The CDR3 has 14 amino acids. In DNA form, the CDR3 reads TGTGCCAGCACCTCAGGGGGCGCGAGGAATGAAGCTTTCTTT. It specifies CASTSGGARNEAFF.

On this clone: Other nucleotide sequences from this sample produce the same CDR3. The chain links TRBV14 to TRBJ1-1; a weak D match, TRBD1 (5 bases). CDR1 SGHDN and CDR2 FVKESK come from the germline V gene. This CDR3 is built from 14 residues. The V gene lost 1 base and the J gene lost 8 bases, with 14 bases spanning the gap. The CDR3: CASSQVRAGGEAFF. As DNA, the CDR3 is TGTGCCAGCAGCCAAGTACGGGCCGGGGGGGAAGCTTTCTTT.

The rearrangement joins TRBV18 to TRBJ2-6; 9 nucleotides match TRBD1. Germline CDR1 reads KGHSH; CDR2 reads LQKENI. V shed 5 bases, J shed 2 bases, and the junction held 7 bases outside the gene matches. The CDR3 is made up of 17 amino acids. CDR3 residues: CASSFGTGSTGANVLTF. The CDR3 bases are TGTGCCAGCTCATTCGGGACAGGGTCGACTGGGGCCAACGTCCTGACTTTC.

The chain links TRBV11-3 to TRBJ2-5, with D possibly TRBD1 on 6 matching bases. The CDR3 is made up of 14 amino acids. Germline-derived CDR1 and CDR2 are SGHNT and YENEEA. V lost 0 bases, J lost 4 bases, and 9 bases lay in between. CDR3 in DNA: TGTGCCAGCAGCTTAGATTACAGGGTAGAGACCCAGTACTTC. Its translation is CASSLDYRVETQYF.

The V and J genes are TRBV6-5 and TRBJ1-5; unclear D gene. Germline V gene sequence: CDR1 MNHEY, CDR2 SVGAGI. V lost 6 bases to trimming and J lost 1 base, with 10 bases between them. This CDR3 spans 14 amino acids. The CDR3 is CASRRGYSNQPQHF. The CDR3 DNA reads as TGTGCCAGCAGGCGGGGATACAGCAATCAGCCCCAGCATTTT.

V and J are TRBV4-2 and TRBJ2-3; D remains ambiguous. From germline, CDR1 is LGHNA and CDR2 YNFKEQ. The CDR3 covers 15 residues. V was clipped by 0 bases and J by 0 bases, with 7 bases between them. The CDR3 DNA follows: TGTGCCAGCAGCCAAGATTTGGAGAGCACAGATACGCAGTATTTT. Protein product: CASSQDLESTDTQYF.

The chain recombines TRBV5-4 with TRBJ2-7; TRBD1 agrees at 9 bases. Germline V gene sequence: CDR1 SGHNT, CDR2 YYREEE (reference sequence). The V gene end was trimmed by 0 bases and the J gene end by 5 bases; junction bases not matched to a gene: 3. The CDR3 totals 14 residues. CDR3 sequence reads: CASSLGGQGHEQYF. CDR3 nucleotide sequence: TGTGCCAGCAGCTTGGGGGGACAGGGCCACGAGCAGTACTTC. The variable domain in full, completed from reference TRBV5-4 and TRBJ2-7, reads ETGVTQSPTHLIKTRGQQVTLRCSSQSGHNTVSWYQQALGQGPQFIFQYYREEENGRGNFPPRFSGLQFPNYSSELNVNALELDDSALYLCASSLGGQGHEQYFGPGTRLTVT.

This chain uses TRBV9 with TRBJ1-1; D is undetermined. Germline V lookup: CDR1 SGDLS, CDR2 YYNGEE. V was cut by 0 bases and J by 6 bases, with 9 bases left in between. CDR3 length equals 13 residues. CDR3 sequence: CASSVEMEAEAFF. The CDR3 nucleotides read TGTGCCAGCAGCGTAGAAATGGAGGCTGAAGCTTTCTTT.

The gene calls are TRBV5-8 and TRBJ1-3; the D is unclear. Looked up from germline, CDR1 is SGHTS and CDR2 is YDEGEE. The V and J ends lost 2 bases and 4 bases respectively, with 10 bases between them. The CDR3 loop spans 14 amino acids. CDR3 in amino acids: CASSFSLPGNTIYF. The CDR3 DNA is TGTGCCAGCAGCTTCTCTCTCCCCGGAAACACCATATATTTT.

This chain joins TRBV6-5 and TRBJ2-1; tentative D call: TRBD2 (5 bases). The CDR3 has 15 residues. Germline values: CDR1 MNHEY, CDR2 SVGAGI. The V end lost 0 bases, the J end lost 0 bases, and 6 bases lay between the germline ends. The CDR3 DNA follows: TGTGCCAGCAGTTACTCAGGGAGCTCCTACAATGAGCAGTTCTTC. It translates to CASSYSGSSYNEQFF.

The rearrangement joins TRBV11-2 to TRBJ2-7; 7 bases match TRBD1. The CDR3 consists of 15 residues. Germline values: CDR1 SGHAT, CDR2 FQNNGV. Losses at the gene ends were 7 bases for V and 2 bases for J; bases not matched to a gene: 11. The CDR3 DNA follows: TGTGCCAGCACCCAGCCGGGACAGTTGACCTACGAGCAGTACTTC. Translated: CASTQPGQLTYEQYF.

This sequence joins TRBV13 and TRBJ2-7, with D perhaps TRBD1 (5 bases). The CDR3 length is 15 residues. V was pared by 5 bases and J by 6 bases, with 20 bases between. The germline CDR1 and CDR2 sequences are PRHDT and FYEKMQ (reference sequence). CDR3 DNA sequence: TGTGCCAGCAGCCCATCGGGTGAAGGGGCCAGCGAGCAGTACTTC. Its translation is CASSPSGEGASEQYF.